This T cell receptor beta chain was recovered during a study of cytomegalovirus exposure and HLA in healthy donors (dated by TCRdb to 2016 to 2017). About the full investigation: According to an earlier analysis of 587 of the donors, about 179 million T cells yielded roughly 110 million unique TCR beta sequences and about 280 Gb of sequence data. Class I and class II HLA loci were covered by the typing at four-digit resolution. Roughly 290 gigabases of sequencing data and 70 million to 100 million unique TCR sequences made up an early release that covered some 640 HLA-typed donors. To decide whether each TCR beta V gene segment behaved as functional or pseudogenic, an earlier analysis of over 500 of the donors relied on high-throughput TCR beta sequencing. A later genetic analysis took genome-wide SNP genotypes for about 55% of the 666 donors and used that subset as a discovery cohort. Rather than drawing on any new phenotypic data, the later analysis identified candidate immune exposures from TCR beta sequences and the way those sequences occurred across donors. Donor age, sex, ethnicity and CMV serostatus were collected together with the repertoire data. The study combined high-throughput TCR immunosequencing, statistical association of individual TCRs with disease status, and machine learning to predict cytomegalovirus infection status. Typing coverage varied by locus: about 629-630 donors for A, B, C, DRB1 and DQB1; 500 to 550 for DQA1; about 590 for DPA1; roughly 470 for DPB1. Besides the first cohort of 550 to 750 subjects, a separate validation cohort made up of roughly 120 different subjects was used. A later analysis re-examined previously published TCR beta repertoires from about 700 donors and added high-resolution HLA genotyping to investigate patterns of TCR occurrence. Of the roughly 400 genotyped donors, roughly 80% were placed in the genetic ancestry cluster associated with self-reported Caucasian donors. All discovery cohort repertoires had been generated using a single sequencing platform. On average, about 240,000 unique TCR beta nucleotide sequences were sequenced per donor among 350 to 400 genotyped donors of the cohort, with around 19% of those sequences being non-productive. A handful of DR-DQ haplotypes were handled as single units for association and clustering because linkage in the cohort was strong. The study profiled the T cell repertoires of more than 500 subjects by immunosequencing and related them to cytomegalovirus serostatus. The study aimed to test whether signatures of past pathogen exposure could be identified by cataloging public T cell receptors. General findings and caveats noted by the study authors: In a later genetic analysis, a missense DCLRE1C variant was associated with V-gene and J-gene trimming of TCR beta chains, and the association was replicated in an independent cohort. Over 15 rarely observed V segments, including chromosome 9 orphons, were excluded from the earlier analysis of several hundred of the donors because counts were too low. According to a later analysis, most CMV-associated TCR beta chains appeared to be HLA-restricted, and the HLA associations seemed to be driven largely by CMV exposure. CMV serostatus was the only immune exposure information available for the cohort. A further reported finding was that TCR beta sequences accurately predicted the HLA-A and HLA-B alleles for most subjects in the first cohort. According to the authors, the approach could potentially be generalized to other disease states and immunological phenotypes. Assigning TCR associations to individual alleles was difficult when HLA alleles, especially DR and DQ, strongly co-occurred. The sequencing pipeline was judged likely to have produced a cluster of highly shared sequence variants as a technical artifact. At a false discovery rate of 0.05, a later analysis linked fewer than 20,000 TCR beta sequences to specific HLA alleles. Several of the top co-occurrence clusters appeared to be linked to parvovirus B19, influenza, CMV and Epstein-Barr virus, according to a later analysis. HLA typing was unavailable for some donors at each locus, so association tests used only the typed subset. In vitro tests confirmed that a few of the cytomegalovirus-associated TCR beta chains recognize cytomegalovirus antigens. The study listed 150 to 200 TCR beta chains as associated with cytomegalovirus. In a later analysis, HLA-associated TCR beta chains showed more clonal expansion and lower generation probabilities than non-associated chains that were equally common. Most TCR sequences were seen in very few donors, while some public TCRs were found in many individuals. Roughly uniform sequencing depth across donors was assumed in presence/absence analyses, although this assumption may not hold. In both the original and validation cohorts, the classifier was reported to diagnose cytomegalovirus status with high specificity and sensitivity. Some IMGT-functional V segments, including TRBV6-2 and TRBV6-3, could not be told apart with the 87-base-pair reads, so those segments were excluded. In a later analysis, the rate of TCR association differed among HLA loci, with DRB1 alleles having the most associated TCRs and HLA-C alleles having the fewest. Compared with the roughly 710-donor mean, donors in an Asian-associated ancestry cluster had fewer N-insertions in productive TCRs, according to a later genetic analysis. The cohort was sequenced for TCR beta chains only, and without alpha or paired-chain data the features that could be detected were limited. Linkage disequilibrium might explain the correlated functional status among segregating V segments, but an unknown experimental factor could not be excluded. In an earlier analysis of some 550 of the donors, most TCR beta V segments were observed in productive rearrangements about 87% or about 30% of the time, broadly matching IMGT annotations.

The cohort consisted of 600 to 700 healthy bone marrow donors. Cohort members were all nominally healthy when sampled, although unrecorded immune exposures were likely present. The donor was CMV seronegative and belonged to the group of approximately 320 seronegative cohort members. A peripheral blood sample was provided by each donor, and peripheral blood mononuclear cells were used for TCR beta sequencing. The Qiagen DNeasy Blood Extraction Kit was used to extract genomic DNA from the blood cell samples. The CDR3 runs 15 amino acids, cysteine and phenylalanine included. Only the CDR3 DNA stays, 45 bases, in frame from base 1. Trimming at the junction amounts to 5 bases on V and 1 base on J, and the germline ends lie 12 bases apart. For CDR1 and CDR2, the germline V gene (reference sequence) lists SEHNR and FQNEAQ. To prepare the library, the immunoSEQ multiplex PCR assay was applied. For the multiplex PCR, a mixture combining 60 forward primers for TCR Vbeta segments and 13 reverse primers for TCR Jbeta segments was used. The CDR3 region of rearranged TCR beta genes was amplified from genomic DNA by a multiplex PCR assay. On the Illumina HiSeq System, the amplified TCR beta libraries were sequenced as 87-base-pair reads. In the paper's pipeline: A later analysis tallied about 77 million unique TCR beta chains across the 660 or so repertoires, and about 10 million of those chains were shared by two or more donors. To remove PCR and sequencing errors, raw reads were error-corrected and collapsed into unique sequences using a nearest-neighbor algorithm that merged closely related sequences. To assign V, D and J gene segments, CDR3 sequences were aligned to IMGT reference sequences. Each retained sequence needed at least a six-nucleotide match to both a V gene segment and a J gene segment. A rearrangement counted as productive if the CDR3 had no stop codons and remained in frame with V and J, and every other rearrangement counted as non-productive. CDR3 was defined by IMGT convention, running from the second conserved V-encoded cysteine to the conserved J-encoded phenylalanine. Sequences without an unambiguous match to a single V gene segment were excluded from the earlier analysis of 450 to 750 of the donors. In an earlier analysis of a few hundred of the donors, V segments were called functional above 56.7% productive rearrangements and were called segregating when the between-donor standard deviation exceeded 5%. A statistical classification framework was built to diagnose cytomegalovirus status from the catalog of TCR beta chain sequences. A later analysis assigned V and J genes by comparing TCR nucleotide sequences with IMGT/GENE-DB human TR gene sequences. The TCRdist pipeline was used in a later analysis to assign CDR3 sequences and most-parsimonious VDJ recombination scenarios. A later analysis defined each TCR beta chain by its CDR3 amino acid sequence plus V-gene family, and excluded reads lacking a unique V-gene family. In a later analysis, approximately 640 highly shared, low-generation-probability nucleotide sequences were removed to address suspected cross-contamination and a sequencing artifact. For each public chain, a later analysis derived a clonal expansion index from normalized ranks of inferred template counts within each repertoire. In a later analysis, generation probabilities were computed using a VDJ recombination model fitted to out-of-frame rearrangements, and the results were checked against IGoR. In a later analysis, hypergeometric tests were used to score TCR-TCR, TCR-HLA and TCR-CMV co-occurrence, with a repertoire-size bias correction applied to TCR pairs. To estimate false discovery rates, a later analysis permuted the HLA or CMV assignments 20 times. In a later analysis, co-occurring TCRs were grouped using DBSCAN, and TCRdist sequence similarity was added for clustering within HLA-allele-positive subsets. Repertoires with fewer than 30,000 or more than 120,000 public chains were left out of co-occurrence clustering, as were four to six repertoires with anomalous nucleotide sharing. TCRdb took this table from immuneACCESS and kept in-frame rearrangements with V and J called. Such tables lack part of the clones; where checked against another copy, unresolved V genes explain under half of the gap, and the rest is unexplained. That table supplies the V and J calls and clone size; D and trimming were determined from the DNA. Recorded for this sample are roughly 100,000 clones; 70% to 80% of them occurred a single time. The ten largest clones add up to 6% to 8.5% of the sample.

Note on this clone: Its antigen is not yet known. No per-base quality is available; no much larger clone lies one base away.

The chain is assembled from TRBV7-9 and TRBJ1-5; a weak D assignment points to TRBD1 (6 bases agree). The TCR sequence derives from a female donor in good health and CMV-seronegative. The sample comprised PBMCs. The CDR3 here reads CASSPDRSSNQPQHF. The base sequence is TGTGCCAGCAGCCCTGACAGGAGCAGCAATCAGCCCCAGCATTTT.